Listed here are 27 T cell receptor beta chains from one sample, sequenced in a study of T cell changes during pregnancy in multiple sclerosis. The protocol was immunoSEQ multiplex PCR, while the TCRdb copy is restricted to in-frame clones and leaves out a portion. The table lists about 40,000 clones, 75% to 95% of them singletons, with 7.8% in the top ten. The material sequenced was CD8+ T cells from peripheral blood mononuclear cells, taken before pregnancy. The receptors were gathered from a female donor with multiple sclerosis, enrolled in a pregnancy study.

This rearrangement joins TRBV27 to TRBJ2-1; TRBD2 agrees at 10 bases. This CDR3 region has 14 residues. V shed 9 bases, J shed 5 bases, and the junction held 7 bases outside the gene matches. CDR1 and CDR2 from the germline V gene are MNHEY and SMNVEV (reference sequence). CDR3 protein: CASRTSGNHNEQFF. The CDR3 DNA sequence: TGTGCCAGTCGTACTAGCGGGAACCACAATGAGCAGTTCTTC.

The rearrangement links TRBV2 to TRBJ2-7; D is possibly TRBD2 (5 bases). V shed 8 bases and J shed 3 bases, with 20 bases lying between them. The germline V gene encodes CDR1 SNHLY and CDR2 FYNNEI. The CDR3 sequence is 15 residues long. DNA for the CDR3: TGTGCCAGCGGCGATTTTACTAGTTTTGGCTACGAGCAGTACTTC. Translation gives CASGDFTSFGYEQYF.

V and J are TRBV7-8 and TRBJ2-7, with 8 nucleotides matching TRBD2. Losses at the gene ends were 3 bases for V and 0 bases for J; bases not matched to a gene: 7. Germline V gene data show CDR1 as SGHVS and CDR2 as FQNEAQ. The CDR3 consists of 16 residues. The CDR3 region is CASSLISGVSSYEQYF. The CDR3 DNA sequence: TGTGCCAGCAGCTTGATTAGCGGGGTGAGCTCCTACGAGCAGTACTTC.

The rearrangement joins TRBV5-1 to TRBJ1-1; 7 bases fit TRBD1. The germline V gene encodes CDR1 SGHRS and CDR2 YFSETQ. The V gene end was trimmed by 3 bases and the J gene end by 4 bases; junction bases not matched to a gene: 9. The CDR3 spans 15 residues. CDR3 in amino acids: CASSSAEGALTEAFF. The DNA of the CDR3 is TGCGCCAGCAGCTCAGCCGAGGGGGCCCTCACTGAAGCTTTCTTT.

CDR3 sequence: CASSFREAYEQYF. The CDR3, as DNA: TGTGCCAGCAGTTTTCGTGAGGCCTACGAGCAGTACTTC. The chain is built from TRBV27 and TRBJ2-7; no definite D call. This CDR3 comprises 13 residues. Trimming removed 3 bases at V and 2 bases at J, with 8 bases between. Germline assignment: CDR1 MNHEY and CDR2 SMNVEV (reference sequence).

This clone showed up just once. The chain carries TRBV2 and TRBJ2-7; 14 bases match TRBD2. Germline-derived CDR1 and CDR2 are SNHLY and FYNNEI. There are 14 residues in the CDR3. J lost 5 bases, V lost 7 bases, and 4 bases had no gene match. DNA of the CDR3: TGTGCCAGCACCGGGACTAGCGGGAGAAACGAGCAGTACTTC. It encodes CASTGTSGRNEQYF.

This clone was seen a single time. This chain connects TRBV27 to TRBJ1-2; 7 positions agree with TRBD1. J was trimmed by 5 bases and V by 7 bases; bases with no gene match: 19. Germline V lookup: CDR1 MNHEY, CDR2 SMNVEV (reference sequence). This CDR3 contains 17 residues. CDR3 sequence reads: CASKPLGTGVASYGYTF. The CDR3 nucleotides are TGTGCCAGCAAACCCTTAGGAACAGGGGTGGCCTCTTATGGCTACACCTTC.

This clone came up once. The CDR3 bases are TGTGCCAGCAGCCATTTAGCTAGCTCCTACAATGAGCAGTTCTTC. This codes for CASSHLASSYNEQFF. The rearrangement links TRBV14 to TRBJ2-1; no clear D gene. The CDR3 loop spans 15 amino acids. V was shortened by 3 bases and J by 0 bases, with 9 bases between the two germline ends. From germline, CDR1 is SGHDN and CDR2 FVKESK.

The chain uses TRBV5-8 and TRBJ2-7; D is perhaps TRBD1 (5 bases). V was shortened by 8 bases and J by 3 bases, with 15 bases between the two germline ends. Germline V gene sequence: CDR1 SGHTS, CDR2 YDEGEE. The CDR3 has 13 amino acids. The CDR3 reads CASNQRGYYEQYF. The CDR3 DNA reads as TGTGCCAGTAACCAAAGGGGATACTACGAGCAGTACTTC.

The chain uses TRBV4-1 and TRBJ2-1, with TRBD2 matching 7 bases. The CDR3 is 13 amino acids. V shed 4 bases and J 9 bases; nucleotides not matched to a gene: 6. Germline-derived CDR1 and CDR2 are MGHRA and YSYEKL. This chain's CDR3 is CASSPVGGSEQFF. CDR3 in DNA: TGCGCCAGCAGCCCCGTCGGGGGGAGTGAGCAGTTCTTC.

V usage is TRBV4-3 and J usage is TRBJ2-5; 9 bases map to TRBD2. Trimming removed 1 base from V and 7 bases from J; junction bases left unmatched: 4. CDR1 and CDR2 (germline): LGHNA, YSLEER. The CDR3 is 14 residues long. The CDR3 reads CASSQAAGGGTQYF. CDR3 bases: TGCGCCAGCAGCCAAGCAGCGGGAGGAGGGACCCAGTACTTC.

The J gene is TRBJ2-7, the V gene TRBV5-1; 7 positions agree with TRBD1. CDR3 size: 14 residues. Germline V lookup: CDR1 SGHRS, CDR2 YFSETQ. Unmatched junction bases numbered 5, after V lost 0 bases and J lost 5 bases. CDR3 in DNA: TGCGCCAGCAGCTTGGGACAGGGCCTAAACGAGCAGTACTTC. Translating gives CASSLGQGLNEQYF.

The chain joins TRBV19 to TRBJ2-5; D is perhaps TRBD2 (5 bases). Germline V gives CDR1 LNHDA, CDR2 SQIVND (reference sequence). Deletions cut 7 bases from V and 0 bases from J, with 12 bases between. The CDR3 extends over 14 amino acids. DNA for the CDR3: TGTGCCAGTACTCTTACCGGGAACCAAGAGACCCAGTACTTC. Its translation: CASTLTGNQETQYF.

The chain has TRBV6-6 and TRBJ2-7; 10 positions match TRBD2. The CDR3 runs 15 residues. Trimming cost V 7 bases and J 5 bases; bases outside gene matches: 11. CDR1 is MNHNY, CDR2 SVGAGI, per germline (reference sequence). CDR3 in amino acids: CASTTVGLAGDEQYF. The CDR3 bases are TGTGCCAGCACCACAGTAGGGCTAGCGGGAGACGAGCAGTACTTC.

The J gene is TRBJ2-7, the V gene TRBV7-2, with D unclear. Trimming left V 4 bases short and J 2 bases short, with 3 bases between. CDR3 length equals 11 residues. Per the germline V gene, CDR1 is SGHTA and CDR2 is FQGNSA. CDR3: CASSSAYEQYF. The CDR3 region has the DNA TGTGCCAGCAGCTCCGCCTACGAGCAGTACTTC.

This chain links TRBV7-2 with TRBJ1-1; the D is unclear. Germline-derived CDR1 and CDR2 are SGHTA and FQGNSA. The CDR3 has 12 amino acids. The V gene lost 5 bases and the J gene lost 10 bases, with 14 bases spanning the gap. CDR3 nucleotide sequence: TGTGCCAGCAGCGGCAGGTTAACGGTAGCTTTCTTT. Amino acid sequence: CASSGRLTVAFF.

As concerns this clone: One end of the junction does not line up with germline, which may come from a read error. The chain has TRBV7-9 and TRBJ2-2; tentatively, D is TRBD2 (6 bases). Germline lookup yields CDR1 SEHNR and CDR2 FQNEAQ (reference sequence). CDR3 length: 18 amino acids. This chain's CDR3 is CASTLPQGESWRAGELFF. In DNA form, the CDR3 reads TGTGCCAGCACCTTACCCCAAGGGGAGTCATGGAGGGCCGGGGAGCTGTTTTTT.

The V and J genes are TRBV27 and TRBJ2-7; 9 nucleotides line up with TRBD1. This CDR3 region has 15 residues. V was clipped by 0 bases and J by 2 bases; unmatched bases: 2. The germline CDR1 and CDR2 sequences are MNHEY and SMNVEV (reference sequence). The CDR3 spells CASSLSGTGPYEQYF. The CDR3 bases are TGTGCCAGCAGTTTATCGGGGACAGGGCCCTACGAGCAGTACTTC.

The chain is built from TRBV4-1 and TRBJ2-7; a possible D gene is TRBD2 (6 bases). This CDR3 is 15 amino acids long. Trimming took off 3 bases at V and 3 bases at J, with 15 bases between the two ends. Germline CDR1 MGHRA, CDR2 YSYEKL. CDR3 in DNA: TGCGCCAGCAGCCATGCGGGGACGGCAGTCTACGAGCAGTACTTC. Amino acid sequence: CASSHAGTAVYEQYF.

The V call is TRBV7-9, the J call TRBJ2-5; 7 bases match TRBD1. The CDR3 totals 15 residues. The germline V gene encodes CDR1 SEHNR and CDR2 FQNEAQ (reference sequence). Unmatched junction bases numbered 10, after V lost 4 bases and J lost 5 bases. The CDR3 spells CASSSRQGAGETQYF. The CDR3 region has the DNA TGTGCCAGCAGCTCCCGACAGGGTGCTGGGGAGACCCAGTACTTC.

The chain employs TRBV5-4 and TRBJ2-7, with D maybe TRBD2 (6 bases). The CDR3 is 14 residues long. V lost 0 bases and J 3 bases, leaving 10 bases between the germline ends. CDR1 and CDR2 from the germline V gene are SGHNT and YYREEE (reference sequence). CDR3: CASSLGGDVYEQYF. CDR3 in DNA: TGTGCCAGCAGCTTGGGCGGGGATGTCTACGAGCAGTACTTC.

Turning to this clone: Relative to the germline gene, one junction end is altered; a read error may explain this. The chain uses TRBV7-7 and TRBJ1-1; D is possibly TRBD1 (6 bases). Germline CDR1 reads SSHAT; CDR2 reads FNYEAQ (reference sequence). The CDR3 covers 13 residues. The CDR3 sequence is CASSETGNTEAFF. The CDR3 DNA follows: TGTGCTAGCAGCGAGACAGGGAACACTGAAGCTTTCTTT.

This chain uses TRBV7-6 with TRBJ1-1; unclear D gene. The CDR3 has 13 amino acids. Per germline, CDR1 SGHVS and CDR2 FNYEAQ. Between the trimmed V and J ends, which lost 5 bases and 1 base, there was a span of 8 bases. This chain's CDR3 is CASSHSENTEAFF. The DNA of the CDR3 is TGTGCCAGCAGCCATTCAGAGAACACTGAAGCTTTCTTT. The entire variable domain, with the rest obtained from reference TRBV7-6 and TRBJ1-1, is as follows: GAGVSQSPRYKVTKRGQDVALRCDPISGHVSLYWYRQALGQGPEFLTYFNYEAQQDKSGLPNDRFSAERPEGSISTLTIQRTEQRDSAMYRCASSHSENTEAFFGQGTRLTVV.

The chain has TRBV19 and TRBJ2-1; no definite D call. The V end lost 0 bases, the J end lost 6 bases, and 3 bases lay between the germline ends. This CDR3 contains 12 residues. The germline gives CDR1 LNHDA, CDR2 SQIVND (reference sequence). CDR3 DNA sequence: TGTGCCAGTAGTATAGAGGCCAATGAGCAGTTCTTC. It yields the protein CASSIEANEQFF.

The chain is built from TRBV5-1 and TRBJ2-1; 9 nucleotides agree with TRBD2. The CDR3 sequence is 14 residues long. Germline V gene data show CDR1 as SGHRS and CDR2 as YFSETQ. V lost 0 bases and J lost 5; bases outside the gene matches: 0. This CDR3 is CASSLGLADNEQFF. The CDR3 DNA follows: TGCGCCAGCAGCTTGGGACTAGCGGACAATGAGCAGTTCTTC. Full variable domain (missing parts from reference TRBV5-1 and TRBJ2-1): KAGVTQTPRYLIKTRGQQVTLSCSPISGHRSVSWYQQTPGQGLQFLFEYFSETQRNKGNFPGRFSGRQFSNSRSEMNVSTLELGDSALYLCASSLGLADNEQFFGPGTRLTVL.

The chain recombines TRBV19 with TRBJ2-5; the match to TRBD2 covers 10 bases. V shed 5 bases, J shed 5 bases, and the junction held 8 bases outside the gene matches. This CDR3 contains 15 residues. Germline loops: CDR1 LNHDA, CDR2 SQIVND (reference sequence). This CDR3 is CASSSPSGRGETQYF. Written as DNA, the CDR3 is TGTGCCAGTAGTTCCCCTAGCGGGAGAGGGGAGACCCAGTACTTC. Variable domain in full (rest from reference TRBV19 and TRBJ2-5): DGGITQSPKYLFRKEGQNVTLSCEQNLNHDAMYWYRQDPGQGLRLIYYSQIVNDFQKGDIAEGYSVSREKKESFPLTVTSAQKNPTAFYLCASSSPSGRGETQYFGPGTRLLVL.

V usage is TRBV5-4 and J usage is TRBJ2-7, with 9 bases aligning to TRBD2. The germline gives CDR1 SGHNT, CDR2 YYREEE (reference sequence). The V gene end was trimmed by 0 bases and the J gene end by 3 bases; junction bases not matched to a gene: 10. The length of the CDR3 is 17 residues. DNA for the CDR3: TGTGCCAGCAGCTTGGGAGGGCGGGGGGGCGTAAACTACGAGCAGTACTTC. It encodes CASSLGGRGGVNYEQYF.